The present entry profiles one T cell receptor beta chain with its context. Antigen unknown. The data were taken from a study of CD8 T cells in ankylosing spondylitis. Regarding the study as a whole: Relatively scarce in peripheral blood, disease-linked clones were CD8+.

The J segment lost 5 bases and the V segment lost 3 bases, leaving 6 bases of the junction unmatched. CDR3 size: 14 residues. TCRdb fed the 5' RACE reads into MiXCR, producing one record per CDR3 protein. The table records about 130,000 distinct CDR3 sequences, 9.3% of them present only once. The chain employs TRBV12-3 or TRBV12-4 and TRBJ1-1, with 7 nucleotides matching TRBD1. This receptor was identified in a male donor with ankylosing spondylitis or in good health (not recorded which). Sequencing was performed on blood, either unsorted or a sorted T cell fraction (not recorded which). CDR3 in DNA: TGTGCCAGCAGTTTTAACAGGGGAGGAACTGAAGCTTTCTTT. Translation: CASSFNRGGTEAFF.